The entry below gives a single T cell receptor (beta chain) sequence along with its context. The sample originates from a study of shared clonotypes between healthy human individuals. Measured with immunoSEQ multiplex PCR; TCRdb has only the in-frame clones, and not every one. The repertoire includes around 700,000 clones, 74% of them detected once, and approximately 1.7% sits in the top ten. Per the germline V gene, CDR1 is MNHNS and CDR2 is SASEGT. This CDR3 comprises 15 residues. Trimming stripped 2 bases from V and 2 bases from J, with 10 bases between. The TCR sequence derives from a woman in her thirties in good health. V usage is TRBV6-1 and J usage is TRBJ1-3; maybe TRBD1 (6 bases). Sequencing used memory CD4+ T cells sorted from blood. Subset here: CD45RA-negative fraction. The CDR3 coding sequence is TGTGCCAGCAGTGAATGGACAGAGCCTGGAAACACCATATATTTT. It yields the protein CASSEWTEPGNTIYF.